Each of the 22 T cell receptor beta chains below was sequenced from the same sample in a study of glioma-infiltrating T cells. Amplification of TCR alpha and beta CDR3 regions from RNA used iRepertoire nested multiplex PCR. TCRdb reanalysed the multiplex PCR reads using MiXCR and keeps one entry per CDR3 protein. The data show 150,000 to 200,000 distinct CDR3 sequences, 25% to 35% seen once. Input material: glioma tissue, nonneoplastic brain tissue, or PBMCs (not recorded which). The receptors shown here come from a human donor with low-grade glioma or glioblastoma, undergoing nonglioma brain surgery, or in good health (not recorded which).

This clonotype was seen many times. The J gene is TRBJ1-6, the V gene TRBV12-3 or TRBV12-4; D uncertain. V lost 5 bases and J 5 bases, leaving 4 bases between the germline ends. This CDR3 is 12 amino acids long. The CDR3 sequence is CASSLDNSPLHF. The CDR3 coding sequence is TGTGCCAGCAGTCTCGATAATTCACCCCTCCACTTT.

With respect to this clonotype: A junction end diverges from the germline sequence, so it may reflect a read error. J is TRBJ1-1 and V is TRBV27; the D gene is possibly TRBD1 (6 bases). CDR3 size: 21 residues. The germline V gene has CDR1 MNHEY and CDR2 SMNVEV (reference sequence). CDR3 residues: CASSYSLGPGDRLGWDTEALF. CDR3 DNA: TGTGCCAGCAGTTACTCGCTGGGGCCTGGAGATCGCTTAGGTTGGGACACTGAAGCTTTATTT.

This clonotype showed up many times. This chain uses TRBV7-9 with TRBJ2-1; D is ambiguous. The CDR3 extends over 11 amino acids. Germline V gives CDR1 SEHNR, CDR2 FQNEAQ (reference sequence). Trimming stripped 1 base from V and 9 bases from J, with 4 bases between. CDR3 residues: CASSLVGEQFF. CDR3 bases: TGTGCCAGCAGCTTAGTGGGTGAGCAGTTCTTC.

This clonotype was seen many times. V and J are TRBV6-1 and TRBJ2-3; 10 positions match TRBD2. V dropped 7 bases and J dropped 4; count of bases not matched to a gene: 8. The CDR3 is 15 residues long. The V gene's germline CDR1 is MNHNS and CDR2 SASEGT. The CDR3 sequence: CASTARGLAADTQYF. The CDR3 bases are TGTGCCAGCACCGCACGAGGACTAGCGGCAGATACGCAGTATTTT.

Remarks on this clonotype: The CDR3 does not end in the conserved phenylalanine or tryptophan, so this is likely a read error. No DNA is shown, since the ends of the CDR3 on it are uncertain; the CDR3 is the one TCRdb lists. The CDR3 here is CASSLTGPVETKYL. The chain has TRBV6-2 or TRBV6-3 and TRBJ2-5; TRBD2 reflects the table's D call only, with no check against the DNA. Termini included, the CDR3 measures 14 amino acids. The germline V gene has CDR1 MNHEY and CDR2 SVGEGT.

As for this clonotype: A much larger clone differs from this one at a single base, so this may be a read error. V is TRBV28 and J is TRBJ2-3; D ambiguous. The CDR3 is 13 residues long. The V gene lost 4 bases and the J gene lost 0 bases, with 5 bases spanning the gap. The germline CDR1 and CDR2 sequences are MDHEN and SYDVKM. The CDR3 nucleotides read TGTGCCAGCAGTTCGGAGAGCACAGATACGCAGTATTTT. Amino acid sequence: CASSSESTDTQYF.

Regarding this clonotype: Germline and junction disagree at one end, which may indicate a read error. The chain joins TRBV15 to TRBJ2-7, with D unresolved. CDR1 and CDR2 from the germline V gene are LNHNV and YYDKDF (reference sequence). The CDR3 has 14 amino acids. The DNA for the CDR3 is TGTGCCACCAGCATTAGTATCCCATCTCACGACCAGTACTTC. This encodes CATSISIPSHDQYF.

At least ten counts were recorded for this clonotype. CDR3 residues: CASSPRRQPPQETQYF. The DNA of the CDR3 is TGTGCCAGCAGTCCTCGCCGACAGCCTCCCCAAGAGACCCAGTACTTC. V gene TRBV6-1 combines with J gene TRBJ2-5, with D perhaps TRBD1 (5 bases). The CDR3 loop spans 16 amino acids. Germline V gene sequence: CDR1 MNHNS, CDR2 SASEGT. Trimming left V 5 bases short and J 1 base short, with 17 bases between.

This clonotype was counted a few times. No conserved phenylalanine or tryptophan is present at the end of the CDR3, so a read error is the likely explanation. The V call is TRBV7-2, the J call TRBJ2-7; 8 bases agree with TRBD2. The J segment lost 6 bases and the V segment lost 1 base, leaving 11 bases of the junction unmatched. This CDR3 spans 16 amino acids. Germline CDR1 SGHTA, CDR2 FQGNSA. The CDR3 bases are TGTGCCAGCAGCTTAGAAGCCGCGGGAGGAGTAGGCGAGCAGTACTCC. It is translated as CASSLEAAGGVGEQYS.

This clonotype was seen repeatedly, ten times or more. V usage is TRBV25-1 and J usage is TRBJ2-7, with 10 bases fitting TRBD2. The CDR3 spans 12 residues. Germline assignment: CDR1 MGHDK and CDR2 SYGVNS. Unmatched junction bases numbered 3, after V lost 8 bases and J lost 5 bases. The DNA of the CDR3 is TGTGCCAGCGGGCTAGCGGGAGACGAGCAGTACTTC. Protein: CASGLAGDEQYF.

This clonotype appeared many times. The chain carries TRBV2 and TRBJ2-7; 8 positions agree with TRBD1. Trimming removed 5 bases from V and 7 bases from J; junction bases left unmatched: 10. Germline V gene lookup returns CDR1 SNHLY and CDR2 FYNNEI. The CDR3 spans 14 residues. Here the CDR3 DNA reads TGTGCCAGCAGTACTTTTCAGGGGGCGCGGGAGCAGTACTTC. Translated: CASSTFQGAREQYF.

At least ten counts were recorded for this clonotype. DNA for the CDR3: TGTGCCATCAGTGTCTCCCCGGCAGGGGCCTATGGCTACACCTTC. Protein sequence: CAISVSPAGAYGYTF. The rearrangement uses TRBV10-3 and TRBJ1-2, with TRBD1 as a possible D gene (6 bases). V shed 4 bases and J shed 4 bases, with 16 bases lying between them. The CDR3 is 15 amino acids. Germline assignment: CDR1 ENHRY and CDR2 SYGVKD.

This chain links TRBV9 with TRBJ1-3; D call uncertain. V was trimmed by 4 bases and J by 8 bases, leaving 16 bases between them. The germline V gene encodes CDR1 SGDLS and CDR2 YYNGEE. The CDR3 extends over 14 amino acids. The CDR3 loop reads CASSPGRLGYTIYF. The CDR3 DNA sequence: TGTGCCAGCAGCCCCGGCCGGCTCGGATACACCATATATTTT. Looking up the rest from reference TRBV9 and TRBJ1-3 gives the full variable domain: DSGVTQTPKHLITATGQRVTLRCSPRSGDLSVYWYQQSLDQGLQFLIQYYNGEERAKGNILERFSAQQFPDLHSELNLSSLELGDSALYFCASSPGRLGYTIYFGEGSWLTVV.

A single count supports this clonotype. The chain couples TRBV20-1 to TRBJ2-7; the D gene is possibly TRBD1 (6 bases). CDR1 DFQATT and CDR2 SNEGSKA come from the germline V gene (reference sequence). The germline V and J ends were trimmed by 6 bases and 5 bases, with 17 bases remaining between them. The CDR3 has 13 residues. The CDR3 here is CSALPEQGHEQYF. Here the CDR3 DNA reads TGCAGTGCCCTACCGGAACAGGGCCACGAGCAGTACTTC.

On this clonotype itself: It may be a read error: a sequence one base away is much more abundant. CDR3 in amino acids: CSVHDSGYEQYF. CDR3 DNA sequence: TGCAGCGTTCACGACTCGGGCTACGAGCAGTACTTC. The chain couples TRBV29-1 to TRBJ2-7; D gene uncertain. The germline V and J ends were trimmed by 5 bases and 3 bases, with 11 bases remaining between them. Looked up from germline, CDR1 is SQVTM and CDR2 is ANQGSEA. This CDR3 has 12 residues.

The chain is built from TRBV19 and TRBJ2-3, with TRBD1 as a possible D gene (5 bases). V was trimmed by 10 bases and J by 2 bases, leaving 16 bases between them. The germline V gene has CDR1 LNHDA and CDR2 SQIVND (reference sequence). This CDR3 contains 14 residues. DNA for the CDR3: TGTGCCACCAGATCAGTGGGGCTCACAGATACGCAGTATTTT. This encodes CATRSVGLTDTQYF. The variable domain in full, with the rest retrieved from reference TRBV19 and TRBJ2-3, is DGGITQSPKYLFRKEGQNVTLSCEQNLNHDAMYWYRQDPGQGLRLIYYSQIVNDFQKGDIAEGYSVSREKKESFPLTVTSAQKNPTAFYLCATRSVGLTDTQYFGPGTRLTVL.

The gene calls are TRBV12-3 or TRBV12-4 and TRBJ2-3; D may be TRBD2 (5 bases). V was shortened by 7 bases and J by 6 bases, with 11 bases between the two germline ends. The CDR3 is 12 residues long. CDR3: CASTLTSDTQYF. The DNA for the CDR3 is TGTGCCAGCACCCTAACTAGTGATACGCAGTATTTT.

This clonotype was seen more than once but under ten times. The J gene is TRBJ2-1, the V gene TRBV29-1; D is perhaps TRBD2 (6 bases). CDR1 and CDR2 (germline): SQVTM, ANQGSEA. V gave up 7 bases and J gave up 2 bases, with 18 bases separating them. The CDR3 has 15 residues. CDR3 protein: CSAAVREDPYNEQFF. The CDR3 nucleotides are TGCAGCGCCGCCGTTAGGGAGGACCCCTACAATGAGCAGTTCTTC.

This clonotype was recorded once. The chain combines TRBV27 with TRBJ1-5, with D unclear. This CDR3 is built from 12 residues. V was clipped by 7 bases and J by 11 bases, with 15 bases between them. CDR1 is MNHEY, CDR2 SMNVEV, per germline (reference sequence). CDR3 protein: CASTDFRHSQHF. The CDR3 nucleotides are TGTGCCAGCACTGATTTTCGTCATTCCCAGCATTTT.

The chain uses TRBV27 and TRBJ1-5, with 7 bases aligning to TRBD1. Germline V CDR1 and CDR2: MNHEY, SMNVEV (reference sequence). The CDR3 has 15 residues. With V trimmed by 6 bases and J by 6 bases, 11 bases remained unmatched. CDR3 amino acids: CASSQADREAQPQHF. CDR3 coding DNA: TGTGCCAGCAGCCAGGCAGACAGGGAGGCTCAGCCCCAGCATTTT.

This clonotype was picked up many times. The chain couples TRBV28 to TRBJ2-1; D is undetermined. V dropped 6 bases and J dropped 10 bases, with 16 bases sitting between them. Germline CDR1 and CDR2: MDHEN and SYDVKM. CDR3 length equals 13 residues. The CDR3 is CASSRPYTFEQFF. The CDR3 DNA follows: TGTGCCAGCAGCCGGCCTTACACCTTCGAGCAGTTCTTC. The complete variable domain, with remaining parts taken from reference TRBV28 and TRBJ2-1, reads DVKVTQSSRYLVKRTGEKVFLECVQDMDHENMFWYRQDPGLGLRLIYFSYDVKMKEKGDIPEGYSVSREKKERFSLILESASTNQTSMYLCASSRPYTFEQFFGPGTRLTVL.

Concerning this clonotype: A much larger clone sits a single nucleotide away, making a read error possible. The chain links TRBV18 to TRBJ2-1; D uncertain. The CDR3 covers 15 residues. Germline V gives CDR1 KGHSH, CDR2 LQKENI. V was trimmed by 5 bases and J by 2 bases, leaving 13 bases between them. Here the CDR3 DNA reads TGTGCCAGCTCAGCAAATGCGGAAGCCTACAATGAGCAGTTCTTC. The encoded protein is CASSANAEAYNEQFF.